One sample yielded the 10 T cell receptor beta chains listed below, sequenced in a study of neoadjuvant anti-PD-1 for oral cavity cancer. Produced via immunoSEQ multiplex PCR; TCRdb's table is partial and in-frame only. Among 60,000 to 75,000 clones listed, around 80% were seen once. Sample: PBMCs, taken before nivolumab (anti-PD-1) treatment. The receptors derive from a person between 40 and 80 years old with oral cavity squamous cell carcinoma.

The chain employs TRBV19 and TRBJ1-5; maybe TRBD1 (5 bases). Trimming stripped 7 bases from V and 5 bases from J, with 15 bases between. The CDR3 runs 14 residues. Germline V CDR1 and CDR2: LNHDA, SQIVND (reference sequence). Written as DNA, the CDR3 is TGTGCCAGTATAGCCGGGGCACCGCATCAGCCCCAGCATTTT. Translating gives CASIAGAPHQPQHF.

This clone was detected only once. The chain employs TRBV5-1 and TRBJ2-2, with D perhaps TRBD2 (6 bases). In germline, CDR1 is SGHRS, CDR2 YFSETQ. The ends were cut back, 4 bases at V and 0 bases at J, with 10 bases in the middle. This CDR3 region has 15 residues. CDR3 region: CASSAGLANTGELFF. For the CDR3, the DNA is TGCGCCAGCAGCGCGGGACTGGCGAACACCGGGGAGCTGTTTTTT.

For the CDR3, the DNA is TGTGCCAGCAGCTTAGCGGGACTAGCGGGAGAAAAAGATACGCAGTATTTT. It specifies CASSLAGLAGEKDTQYF. The V call is TRBV11-2, the J call TRBJ2-3, with 14 bases identical to TRBD2. Germline loops: CDR1 SGHAT, CDR2 FQNNGV. Losses at the gene ends were 1 base for V and 5 bases for J; bases not matched to a gene: 5. The CDR3 has 17 residues.

This chain uses TRBV6-5 with TRBJ1-4, with TRBD1 as a possible D gene (5 bases). The ends were cut back, 4 bases at V and 4 bases at J, with 10 bases in the middle. The germline V gene has CDR1 MNHEY and CDR2 SVGAGI. The CDR3 has 14 residues. CDR3 coding DNA: TGTGCCAGCAGTTGGGGACGGAGTAATGAAAAACTGTTTTTT. Translated, it gives CASSWGRSNEKLFF.

The sample holds a few counts of this clone. A read error may produce the germline difference seen at one junction end. The chain employs TRBV7-7 and TRBJ2-5; the match to TRBD1 covers 10 bases. Germline CDR1 reads SSHAT; CDR2 reads FNYEAQ (reference sequence). The CDR3 is 15 residues long. The CDR3 reads CASSVRQGAEETQYF. The CDR3 nucleotides read TGTGCTAGCAGCGTACGACAGGGGGCGGAGGAGACCCAGTACTTC.

The chain uses TRBV9 and TRBJ1-1, with D unclear. V was clipped by 0 bases and J by 1 base, with 7 bases between them. In germline, CDR1 is SGDLS, CDR2 YYNGEE. The length of the CDR3 is 14 residues. The CDR3 protein is CASSVDTRNTEAFF. The DNA for the CDR3 is TGTGCCAGCAGCGTAGATACTCGGAACACTGAAGCTTTCTTT.

The sample holds a few counts of this clone. The chain couples TRBV5-1 to TRBJ1-1; D call uncertain. This CDR3 is 13 amino acids long. Trimming left V 3 bases short and J 7 bases short, with 13 bases between. In germline, CDR1 is SGHRS, CDR2 YFSETQ. CDR3 region: CASSSDAGLEAFF. The CDR3 DNA reads as TGCGCCAGCAGCTCTGACGCCGGCCTTGAAGCTTTCTTT.

This clone came up once. The chain employs TRBV6-5 and TRBJ2-1, with D possibly being TRBD1 (6 bases). The CDR3 contains 13 residues. Trimming left V 5 bases short and J 2 bases short, with 7 bases between. Germline V gene lookup returns CDR1 MNHEY and CDR2 SVGAGI. The CDR3 nucleotides read TGTGCCAGCAGTAGACAGGCCTACAATGAGCAGTTCTTC. Its protein is CASSRQAYNEQFF.

Comment on this clone: Other DNA variants within this sample encode the same CDR3. J is TRBJ2-7 and V is TRBV5-6, with no clear D. Germline values: CDR1 SGHDT, CDR2 YYEEEE. V lost 4 bases to trimming and J lost 0 bases, with 11 bases between them. This CDR3 spans 14 amino acids. Here the CDR3 reads CASSAGLSSYEQYF. The CDR3 nucleotides are TGTGCCAGCAGCGCCGGATTAAGCTCCTACGAGCAGTACTTC. The variable domain in full, with the rest retrieved from reference TRBV5-6 and TRBJ2-7, is DAGVTQSPTHLIKTRGQQVTLRCSPKSGHDTVSWYQQALGQGPQFIFQYYEEEERQRGNFPDRFSGHQFPNYSSELNVNALLLGDSALYLCASSAGLSSYEQYFGPGTRLTVT.

The V gene is TRBV2, the J gene TRBJ1-1, with D uncertain. CDR1 SNHLY and CDR2 FYNNEI come from the germline V gene. The CDR3 consists of 15 residues. V was pared by 7 bases and J by 5 bases, with 20 bases between. The CDR3 DNA reads TGTGCCAGCACCCCCAGGATCACTGGACGGACTGAAGCTTTCTTT. As protein: CASTPRITGRTEAFF.